The 7 T cell receptor beta chains below were found in one sample sequenced in a study of technical replicates of blood from a few donors. Generated by immunoSEQ multiplex PCR, the TCRdb table keeps only in-frame clones and is missing some. In the table there are tens of thousands of clones, approximately 97% of which are singletons. The sequenced sample consisted of T cells isolated from PBMCs. Receptors originate from a human donor in good health.

This clone was counted once. The gene calls are TRBV19 and TRBJ2-1; 14 nucleotides align to TRBD2. CDR1 and CDR2 (germline): LNHDA, SQIVND (reference sequence). CDR3 length: 17 amino acids. J was trimmed by 2 bases and V by 4 bases; bases with no gene match: 4. In DNA, the CDR3 is TGTGCCAGTAGTAGAGGGACTAGCGGGAGAACCTACAATGAGCAGTTCTTC. Translating it yields CASSRGTSGRTYNEQFF.

This clone showed up just once. This chain joins TRBV11-3 and TRBJ2-2; a weak D match, TRBD2 (5 bases). V lost 2 bases and J lost 7, with 8 bases in between. Germline CDR1 reads SGHNT; CDR2 reads YENEEA. The CDR3 has 13 residues. The CDR3 reads CASSLRGGGELFF. In DNA form, the CDR3 reads TGTGCCAGCAGCTTACGGGGTGGCGGGGAGCTGTTTTTT.

V usage is TRBV5-1 and J usage is TRBJ1-1; tentatively, D is TRBD1 (6 bases). This CDR3 region has 14 residues. The ends were cut back, 2 bases at V and 8 bases at J, with 16 bases in the middle. Germline CDR1 is SGHRS and CDR2 is YFSETQ. The CDR3 DNA reads TGCGCCAGCAGCTTAGCGACAGGATGGCGAGAAGCTTTCTTT. It codes for CASSLATGWREAFF.

CDR3 DNA sequence: TGTGCCAGCAGTCAGGGGACAGGGGCCGGCTACACCTTC. As protein: CASSQGTGAGYTF. The chain uses TRBV6-5 and TRBJ1-2, with 10 positions matching TRBD1. CDR1 MNHEY and CDR2 SVGAGI come from the germline V gene. V lost 5 bases to trimming and J lost 8 bases; unmatched junction nucleotides: 5. The CDR3 covers 13 residues.

This chain uses TRBV5-1 with TRBJ2-3; 7 bases are a match to TRBD2. The CDR3 covers 17 residues. The junction had 13 bases not matched to a gene; V was cut back by 4 bases and J by 2 bases. Germline CDR1 reads SGHRS; CDR2 reads YFSETQ. This chain's CDR3 is CASSLDALAETTDTQYF. DNA for the CDR3: TGCGCCAGCAGCCTTGACGCGCTAGCGGAGACCACAGATACGCAGTATTTT. The full variable domain, completed using reference TRBV5-1 and TRBJ2-3, is KAGVTQTPRYLIKTRGQQVTLSCSPISGHRSVSWYQQTPGQGLQFLFEYFSETQRNKGNFPGRFSGRQFSNSRSEMNVSTLELGDSALYLCASSLDALAETTDTQYFGPGTRLTVL.

The CDR3 nucleotides are TGTGCCAGTAGTATTCAGGGGGCTGGTGGCTACACCTTC. The encoded protein is CASSIQGAGGYTF. This chain uses TRBV19 with TRBJ1-2, with 8 positions matching TRBD1. CDR3 length: 13 amino acids. Germline V gene sequence: CDR1 LNHDA, CDR2 SQIVND (reference sequence). The J segment lost 7 bases and the V segment lost 3 bases, leaving 4 bases of the junction unmatched.

The V and J genes are TRBV28 and TRBJ1-5; D remains ambiguous. V dropped 5 bases and J dropped 3 bases, with 11 bases sitting between them. From germline, CDR1 is MDHEN and CDR2 SYDVKM. The length of the CDR3 is 14 residues. CDR3 amino acids: CASSHQWANQPQHF. In nucleotides, the CDR3 is TGTGCCAGCAGTCACCAGTGGGCCAATCAGCCCCAGCATTTT.